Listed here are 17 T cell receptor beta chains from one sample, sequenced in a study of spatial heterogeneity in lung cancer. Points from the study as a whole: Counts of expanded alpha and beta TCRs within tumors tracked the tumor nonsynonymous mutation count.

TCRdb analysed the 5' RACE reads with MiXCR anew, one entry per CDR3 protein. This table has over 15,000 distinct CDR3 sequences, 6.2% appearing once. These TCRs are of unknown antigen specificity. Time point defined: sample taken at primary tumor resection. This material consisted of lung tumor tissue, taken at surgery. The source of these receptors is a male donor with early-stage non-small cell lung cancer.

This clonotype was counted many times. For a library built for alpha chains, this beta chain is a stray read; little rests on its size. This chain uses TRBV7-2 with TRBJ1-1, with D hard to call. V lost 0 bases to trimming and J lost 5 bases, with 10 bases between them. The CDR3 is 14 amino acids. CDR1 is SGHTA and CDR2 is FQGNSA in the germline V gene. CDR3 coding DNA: TGTGCCAGCAGCTTAGCCCCCGGGCAGACTGAAGCTTTCTTT. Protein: CASSLAPGQTEAFF.

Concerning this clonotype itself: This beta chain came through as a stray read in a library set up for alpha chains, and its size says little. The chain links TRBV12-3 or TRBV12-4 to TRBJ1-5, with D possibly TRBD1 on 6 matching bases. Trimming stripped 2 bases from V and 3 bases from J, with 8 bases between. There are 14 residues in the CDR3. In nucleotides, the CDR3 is TGTGCCAGCAGTTTAAGGGGGGACAATCAGCCCCAGCATTTT. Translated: CASSLRGDNQPQHF.

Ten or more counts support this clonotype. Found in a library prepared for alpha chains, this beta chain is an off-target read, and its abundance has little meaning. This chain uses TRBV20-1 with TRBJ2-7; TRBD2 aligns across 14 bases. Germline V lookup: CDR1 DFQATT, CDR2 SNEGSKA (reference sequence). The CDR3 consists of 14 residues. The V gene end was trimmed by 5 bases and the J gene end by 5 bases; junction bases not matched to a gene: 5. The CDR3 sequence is CSAWGLAGVHEQYF. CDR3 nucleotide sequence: TGCAGTGCTTGGGGACTAGCGGGAGTACACGAGCAGTACTTC.

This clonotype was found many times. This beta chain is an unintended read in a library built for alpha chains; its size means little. As DNA, the CDR3 is TGCGCCAGCAGCCTTGCGACGGCCTCCTACGAGCAGTACTTC. Protein: CASSLATASYEQYF. The rearrangement uses TRBV5-1 and TRBJ2-7; D gene ambiguous. V was pared by 4 bases and J by 0 bases, with 11 bases between. The CDR3 consists of 14 residues. CDR1 and CDR2 (germline): SGHRS, YFSETQ.

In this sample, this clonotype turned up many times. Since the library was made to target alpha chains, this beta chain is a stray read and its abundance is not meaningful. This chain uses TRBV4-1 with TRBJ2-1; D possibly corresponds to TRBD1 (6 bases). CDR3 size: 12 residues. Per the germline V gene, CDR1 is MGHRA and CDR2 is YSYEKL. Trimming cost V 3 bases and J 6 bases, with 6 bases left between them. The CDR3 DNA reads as TGCGCCAGCAGCCACAGGGGCAATGAGCAGTTCTTC. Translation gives CASSHRGNEQFF.

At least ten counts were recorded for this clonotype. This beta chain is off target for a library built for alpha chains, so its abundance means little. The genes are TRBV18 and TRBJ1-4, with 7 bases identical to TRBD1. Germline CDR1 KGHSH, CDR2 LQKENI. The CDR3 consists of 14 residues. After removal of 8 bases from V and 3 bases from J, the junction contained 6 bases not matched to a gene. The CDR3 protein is CASPRQGSNEKLFF. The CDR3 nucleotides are TGTGCCAGCCCCAGACAGGGCTCTAATGAAAAACTGTTTTTT.

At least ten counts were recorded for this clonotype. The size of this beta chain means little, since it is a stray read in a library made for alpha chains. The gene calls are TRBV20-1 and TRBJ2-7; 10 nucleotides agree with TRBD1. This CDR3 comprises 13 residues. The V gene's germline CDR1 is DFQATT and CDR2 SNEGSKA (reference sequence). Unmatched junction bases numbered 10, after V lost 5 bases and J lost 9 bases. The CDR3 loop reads CSASPGQGPSQYF. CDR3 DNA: TGCAGTGCTTCTCCGGGACAGGGGCCCTCGCAGTACTTC.

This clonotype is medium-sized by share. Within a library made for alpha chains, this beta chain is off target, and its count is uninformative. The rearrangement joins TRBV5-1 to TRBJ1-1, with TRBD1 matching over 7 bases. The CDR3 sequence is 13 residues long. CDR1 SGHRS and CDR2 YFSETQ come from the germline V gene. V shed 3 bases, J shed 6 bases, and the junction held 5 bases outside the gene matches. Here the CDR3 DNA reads TGCGCCAGCAGCTCTACCACAGGGGCTGAAGCTTTCTTT. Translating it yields CASSSTTGAEAFF.

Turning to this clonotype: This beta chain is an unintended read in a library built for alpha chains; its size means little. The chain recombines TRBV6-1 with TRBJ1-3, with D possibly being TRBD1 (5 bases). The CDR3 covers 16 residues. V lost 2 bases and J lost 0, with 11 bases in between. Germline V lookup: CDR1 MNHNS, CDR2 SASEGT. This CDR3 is CASSEMGRLSGNTIYF. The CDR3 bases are TGTGCCAGCAGTGAAATGGGACGGCTCTCTGGAAACACCATATATTTT.

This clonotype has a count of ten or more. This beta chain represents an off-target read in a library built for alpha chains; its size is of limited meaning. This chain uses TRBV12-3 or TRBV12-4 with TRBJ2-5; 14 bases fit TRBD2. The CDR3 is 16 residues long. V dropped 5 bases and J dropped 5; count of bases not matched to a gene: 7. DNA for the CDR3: TGTGCCAGCAGTCAAGGGACTAGCGGGGGTTCGGAGACCCAGTACTTC. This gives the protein CASSQGTSGGSETQYF.

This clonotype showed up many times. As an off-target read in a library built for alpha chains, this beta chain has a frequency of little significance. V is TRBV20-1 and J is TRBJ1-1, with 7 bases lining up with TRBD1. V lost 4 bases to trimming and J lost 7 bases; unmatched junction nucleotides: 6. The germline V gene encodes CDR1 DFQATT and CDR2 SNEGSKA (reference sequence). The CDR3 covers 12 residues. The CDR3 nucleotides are TGCAGTGCTAAGCAGGGGGTAGGTGAAGCTTTCTTT. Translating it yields CSAKQGVGEAFF.

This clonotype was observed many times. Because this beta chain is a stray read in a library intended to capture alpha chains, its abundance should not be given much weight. CDR3 region: CASSLGVGATNEKLFF. DNA of the CDR3: TGCGCCAGCAGCTTGGGGGTTGGAGCAACTAATGAAAAACTGTTTTTT. The chain has TRBV5-1 and TRBJ1-4, with D unresolved. Germline values: CDR1 SGHRS, CDR2 YFSETQ. The CDR3 sequence is 16 residues long. V lost 0 bases and J 0 bases, leaving 9 bases between the germline ends.

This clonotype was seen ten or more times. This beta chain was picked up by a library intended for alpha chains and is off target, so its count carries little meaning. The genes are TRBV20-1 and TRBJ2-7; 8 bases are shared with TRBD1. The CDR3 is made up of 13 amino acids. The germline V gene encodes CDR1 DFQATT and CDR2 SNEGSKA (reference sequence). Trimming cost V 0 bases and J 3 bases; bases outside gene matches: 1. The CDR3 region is CSARDGQGYEQYF. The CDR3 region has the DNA TGCAGTGCTAGAGATGGACAGGGCTACGAGCAGTACTTC.

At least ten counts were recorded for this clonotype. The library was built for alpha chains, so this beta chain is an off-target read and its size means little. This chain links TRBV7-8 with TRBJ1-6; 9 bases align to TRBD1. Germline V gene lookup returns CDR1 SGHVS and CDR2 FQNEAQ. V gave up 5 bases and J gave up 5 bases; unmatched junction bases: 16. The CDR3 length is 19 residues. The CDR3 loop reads CASSLLATAQGANNSPLHF. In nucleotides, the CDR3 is TGTGCCAGCAGCCTCCTAGCGACAGCACAGGGGGCAAATAATTCACCCCTCCACTTT.

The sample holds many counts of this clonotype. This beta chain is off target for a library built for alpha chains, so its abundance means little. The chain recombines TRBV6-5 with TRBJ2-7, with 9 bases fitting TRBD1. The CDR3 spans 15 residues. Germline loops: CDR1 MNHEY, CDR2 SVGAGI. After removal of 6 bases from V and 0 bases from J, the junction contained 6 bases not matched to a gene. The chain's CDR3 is CASSFNRGRSYEQYF. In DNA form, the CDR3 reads TGTGCCAGCAGCTTTAACAGGGGGCGCTCCTACGAGCAGTACTTC.

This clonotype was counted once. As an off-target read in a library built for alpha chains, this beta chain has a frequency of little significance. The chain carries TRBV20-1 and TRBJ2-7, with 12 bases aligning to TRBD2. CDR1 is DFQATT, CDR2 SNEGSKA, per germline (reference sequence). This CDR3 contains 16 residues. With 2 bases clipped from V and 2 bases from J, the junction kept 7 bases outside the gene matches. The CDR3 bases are TGCAGTGCTAGATCCGTGACTAGCGGGAGAGCCTACGAGCAGTACTTC. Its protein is CSARSVTSGRAYEQYF.

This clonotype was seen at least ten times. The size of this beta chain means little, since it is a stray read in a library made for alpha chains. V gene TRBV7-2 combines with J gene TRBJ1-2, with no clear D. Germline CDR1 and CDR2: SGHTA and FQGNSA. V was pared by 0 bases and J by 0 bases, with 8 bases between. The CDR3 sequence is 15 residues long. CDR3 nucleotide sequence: TGTGCCAGCAGCTTAGCCCTCAGGTCTAACTATGGCTACACCTTC. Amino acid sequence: CASSLALRSNYGYTF.